The clone carrying this TCR beta chain was found once. Losses at the gene ends were 4 bases for V and 4 bases for J; bases not matched to a gene: 8. Germline V lookup: CDR1 SGHDT, CDR2 YYEEEE. This CDR3 has 16 amino acids. The repertoire was sequenced with immunoSEQ multiplex PCR; TCRdb's copy has only in-frame clones and lacks some. Of nearly 35,000 clones in the sample, 85% were seen once. This specimen belongs to a study of blood T cell repertoires in COVID-19. The TCR was taken from a human donor with acute or convalescent COVID-19. The donor label of this sample is uncertain. What was sequenced was peripheral blood. This chain links TRBV5-6 with TRBJ1-3; TRBD1 matches at 10 bases. In nucleotides, the CDR3 is TGTGCCAGCAGCCCGCCGGGACAGGGGAAGGGAAACACCATATATTTT. Its translation: CASSPPGQGKGNTIYF.